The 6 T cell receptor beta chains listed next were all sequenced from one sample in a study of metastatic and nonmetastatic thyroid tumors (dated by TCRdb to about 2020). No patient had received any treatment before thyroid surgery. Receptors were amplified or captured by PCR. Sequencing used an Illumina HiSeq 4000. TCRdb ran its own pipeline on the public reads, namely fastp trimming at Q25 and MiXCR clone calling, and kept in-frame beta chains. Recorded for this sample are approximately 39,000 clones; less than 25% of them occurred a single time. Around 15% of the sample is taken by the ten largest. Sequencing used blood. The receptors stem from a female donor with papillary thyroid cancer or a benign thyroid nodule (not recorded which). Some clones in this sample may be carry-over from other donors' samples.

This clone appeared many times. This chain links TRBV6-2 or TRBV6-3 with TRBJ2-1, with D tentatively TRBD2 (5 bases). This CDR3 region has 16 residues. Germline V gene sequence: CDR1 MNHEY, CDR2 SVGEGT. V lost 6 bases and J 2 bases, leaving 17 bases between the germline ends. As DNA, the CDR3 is TGTGCCAGCAGCTCCTTAGCGCTTCCGGCCTACAATGAGCAGTTCTTC. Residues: CASSSLALPAYNEQFF.

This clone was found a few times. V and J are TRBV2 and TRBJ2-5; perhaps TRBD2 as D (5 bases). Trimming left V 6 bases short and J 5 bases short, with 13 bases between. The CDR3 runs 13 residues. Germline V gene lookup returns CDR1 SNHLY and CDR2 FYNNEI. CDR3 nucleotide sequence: TGTGCCAGCAGCCCCGGGATAGTTGAGACCCAGTACTTC. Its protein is CASSPGIVETQYF. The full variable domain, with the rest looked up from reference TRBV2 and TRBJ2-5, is EPEVTQTPSHQVTQMGQEVILRCVPISNHLYFYWYRQILGQKVEFLVSFYNNEISEKSEIFDDQFSVERPDGSNFTLKIRSTKLEDSAMYFCASSPGIVETQYFGPGTRLLVL.

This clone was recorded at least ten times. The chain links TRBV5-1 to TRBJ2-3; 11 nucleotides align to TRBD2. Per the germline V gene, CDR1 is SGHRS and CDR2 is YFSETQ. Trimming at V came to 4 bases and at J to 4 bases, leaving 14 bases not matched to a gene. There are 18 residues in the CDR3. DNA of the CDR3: TGCGCCAGCAGCCAAACTAGCGGGAGTTTAGGTGTCGCAGATACGCAGTATTTT. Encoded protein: CASSQTSGSLGVADTQYF.

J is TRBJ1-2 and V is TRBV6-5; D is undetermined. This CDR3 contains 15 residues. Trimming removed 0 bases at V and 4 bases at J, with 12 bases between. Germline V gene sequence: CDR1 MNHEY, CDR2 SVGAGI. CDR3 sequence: CASSYSRQPTYGYTF. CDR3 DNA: TGTGCCAGCAGTTACTCGCGGCAGCCTACCTATGGCTACACCTTC.

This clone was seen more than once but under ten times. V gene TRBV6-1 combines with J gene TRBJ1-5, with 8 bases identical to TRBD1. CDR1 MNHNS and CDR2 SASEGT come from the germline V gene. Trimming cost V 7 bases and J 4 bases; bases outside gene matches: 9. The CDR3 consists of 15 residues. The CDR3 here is CASMRDRFGNQPQHF. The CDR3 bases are TGTGCCAGCATGAGGGACAGGTTTGGGAATCAGCCCCAGCATTTT.

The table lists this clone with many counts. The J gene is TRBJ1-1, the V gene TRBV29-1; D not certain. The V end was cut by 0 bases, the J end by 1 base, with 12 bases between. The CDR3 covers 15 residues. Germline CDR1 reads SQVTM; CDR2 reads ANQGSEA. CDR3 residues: CSVEDLSAPNTEAFF. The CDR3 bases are TGCAGCGTTGAAGATCTTAGCGCTCCGAACACTGAAGCTTTCTTT.